Sequencing of this T cell receptor beta chain was carried out in a study of blood T cell repertoires in COVID-19. This clone was counted between two and nine times. Seattle patients were enrolled during active infection and followed longitudinally. CDR3 length: 14 amino acids. Germline values: CDR1 MNHEY, CDR2 SMNVEV (reference sequence). Trimming pared 4 bases from V and 1 base from J, leaving 11 bases between. Clones were read by immunoSEQ multiplex PCR, and TCRdb kept only the in-frame ones, dropping some. There are about 200,000 clones in the sample; 85% occur only once, and approximately 0.99% lies in the top ten.

The specimen was peripheral blood. The receptor was derived from a man aged 55 to 70 with COVID-19, enrolled during active disease. The chain uses TRBV27 and TRBJ2-7, with D possibly matching TRBD1 (6 bases). DNA of the CDR3: TGTGCCAGCAGTTCCTGGACAGATTCCTACGAGCAGTACTTC. Its protein product is CASSSWTDSYEQYF.